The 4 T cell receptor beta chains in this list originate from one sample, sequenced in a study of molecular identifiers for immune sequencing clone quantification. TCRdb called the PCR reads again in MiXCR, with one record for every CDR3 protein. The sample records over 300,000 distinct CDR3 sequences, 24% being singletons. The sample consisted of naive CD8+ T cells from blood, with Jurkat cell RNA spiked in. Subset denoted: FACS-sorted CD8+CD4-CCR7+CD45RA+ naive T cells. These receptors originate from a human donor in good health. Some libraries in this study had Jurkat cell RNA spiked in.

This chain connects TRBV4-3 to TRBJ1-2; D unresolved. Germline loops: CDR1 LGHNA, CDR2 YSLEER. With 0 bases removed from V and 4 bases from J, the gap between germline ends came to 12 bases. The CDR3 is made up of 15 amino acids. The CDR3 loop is CASSQDRWNSYGYTF. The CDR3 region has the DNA TGCGCCAGCAGCCAAGATAGATGGAATAGCTATGGCTACACCTTC.

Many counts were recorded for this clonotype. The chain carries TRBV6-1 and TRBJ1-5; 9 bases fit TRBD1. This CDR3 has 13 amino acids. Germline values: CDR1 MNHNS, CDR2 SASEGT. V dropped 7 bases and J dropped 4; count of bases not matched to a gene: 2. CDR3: CASNGQGNQPQHF. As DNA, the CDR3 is TGTGCCAGCAACGGACAGGGGAATCAGCCCCAGCATTTT.

The CDR3 nucleotides read TGTGCCAGCAGCCAATTTCGGACCCAGGGAGATACGCAGTATTTT. Its translation is CASSQFRTQGDTQYF. This rearrangement joins TRBV14 to TRBJ2-3; the D gene is possibly TRBD1 (5 bases). V shed 2 bases and J shed 5 bases, with 14 bases lying between them. This CDR3 region has 15 residues. CDR1 and CDR2 from the germline V gene are SGHDN and FVKESK.

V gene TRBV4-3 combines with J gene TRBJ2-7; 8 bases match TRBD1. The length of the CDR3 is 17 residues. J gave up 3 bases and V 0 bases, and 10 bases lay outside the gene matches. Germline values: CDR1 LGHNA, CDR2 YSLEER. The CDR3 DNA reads TGCGCCAGCAGCCAAGATCGTCCCGGACAGGGAAGCTACGAGCAGTACTTC. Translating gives CASSQDRPGQGSYEQYF.